Sequencing of this T cell receptor (beta chain) was carried out in a study of CD8+ T cells in alopecia areata. Overall study findings and caveats: A large proportion of expanded lesional clones were detected persisting in scalp and blood during tofacitinib.

The sample's treatment: oral pan-JAK inhibitor, 5-10 mg twice daily. Lesional scalp punch biopsies and peripheral blood came from alopecia areata patients. This clone was detected only once. Its target is not known. Investigators isolated RNA and reverse transcribed it into cDNA to act as the sequencing template. Generated by immunoSEQ multiplex PCR, the TCRdb table keeps only in-frame clones and is missing some. The sample records hundreds of thousands of clones, around three fifths being singletons. CDR3 length: 15 residues. V was pared by 5 bases and J by 4 bases, with 17 bases between. CDR1 is SGHTA and CDR2 is FQGTGA in the germline V gene.

This TCR was recovered from a human donor with alopecia areata. This material consisted of CD4+ T cells sorted from blood, taken around week 54, from a patient treated with tofacitinib. V and J are TRBV7-3 and TRBJ1-2; a possible D gene is TRBD1 (5 bases). As DNA, the CDR3 is TGTGCCAGCAGCCTTCAGGGTGGGATGGCCTATGGCTACACCTTC. Encoded protein: CASSLQGGMAYGYTF.